Presented here are 8 T cell receptor beta chains from one specimen sequenced in a study of blood T cell repertoires in COVID-19. The data were produced by immunoSEQ multiplex PCR, yet TCRdb's version contains in-frame clones alone and is incomplete. This table has almost 350,000 clones, around nine tenths appearing once. Source material: peripheral blood. Source of these receptors: a woman aged 55-75 years with COVID-19, enrolled during active disease.

The CDR3 sequence: CASSLERASTDTQYF. The CDR3 DNA reads TGCGCCAGCAGCTTGGAGAGGGCTAGCACAGATACGCAGTATTTT. V is TRBV5-1 and J is TRBJ2-3; a possible D gene is TRBD2 (5 bases). Per the germline V gene, CDR1 is SGHRS and CDR2 is YFSETQ. The ends were cut back, 0 bases at V and 0 bases at J, with 8 bases in the middle. This CDR3 is 15 amino acids long.

Comment on this clone: This specimen includes other DNA sequences encoding the same CDR3. This sequence joins TRBV18 and TRBJ1-6; D perhaps matches TRBD1 (5 bases). The V gene lost 6 bases and the J gene lost 5 bases, with 8 bases spanning the gap. The CDR3 has 13 amino acids. Germline V lookup: CDR1 KGHSH, CDR2 LQKENI. CDR3 loop: CASSPTDNSPLHF. The CDR3 bases are TGTGCCAGCTCGCCGACAGATAATTCACCCCTCCACTTT.

The chain links TRBV18 to TRBJ2-7; 9 nucleotides agree with TRBD1. The CDR3 has 15 residues. Per the germline V gene, CDR1 is KGHSH and CDR2 is LQKENI. V lost 3 bases, J lost 4 bases, and 7 bases stayed unmatched. The CDR3 loop reads CASSPELGQGYEQYF. The CDR3, as DNA: TGTGCCAGCTCACCCGAATTGGGACAGGGTTACGAGCAGTACTTC.

Turning to this clone: Other DNA sequences of this sample code for an identical CDR3. This chain links TRBV6-5 with TRBJ1-6, with 7 bases fitting TRBD1. V trimming: 4 bases; J trimming: 7 bases; junction bases outside the gene matches: 4. The CDR3 covers 14 residues. The germline V gene has CDR1 MNHEY and CDR2 SVGAGI. In DNA, the CDR3 is TGTGCCAGCAGTTGGACAGGAGGGAATTCACCCCTCCACTTT. It codes for CASSWTGGNSPLHF.

The rearrangement links TRBV28 to TRBJ1-6; unclear D gene. Germline V gives CDR1 MDHEN, CDR2 SYDVKM. Trimming stripped 9 bases from V and 7 bases from J, with 13 bases between. The CDR3 runs 13 residues. The DNA for the CDR3 is TGTGCCAGTCTTCCCAGTAAGAATTCACCCCTCCACTTT. This codes for CASLPSKNSPLHF.

This chain uses TRBV6-4 with TRBJ2-2; the D is unclear. Germline CDR1 MRHNA, CDR2 SNTAGT. The CDR3 is 11 amino acids. The CDR3 nucleotides are TGTGTCGAGAGGCCTGACGGGGAGCTGTTTTTT. It yields the protein CVERPDGELFF.

The chain recombines TRBV7-9 with TRBJ2-1; the match to TRBD2 covers 13 bases. CDR3 length equals 15 residues. Germline-derived CDR1 and CDR2 are SEHNR and FQNEAQ (reference sequence). V was pared by 4 bases and J by 9 bases, with 6 bases of the junction left unmatched. DNA of the CDR3: TGTGCCAGCAGCTACAGGACTAGCGGGGGTCCTGAGCAGTTCTTC. Encoded protein: CASSYRTSGGPEQFF.

The J gene is TRBJ1-1, the V gene TRBV11-3; D is uncertain. CDR3 length: 17 amino acids. Germline CDR1 reads SGHNT; CDR2 reads YENEEA. With 5 bases removed from V and 0 bases from J, the gap between germline ends came to 19 bases. The CDR3 nucleotides are TGTGCCAGCAGCCCAGGACGGAGGGCCACCATGAACACTGAAGCTTTCTTT. It encodes CASSPGRRATMNTEAFF.